This T cell receptor beta chain was sequenced during a study of CD4 T cells in relation to SARS-CoV-2 and coronaviruses (dated by TCRdb to the early 2020s). With regard to the full study: Shared crossreactive spike epitopes were mapped to their HLA restriction using patient-derived lymphoblastoid cell lines. At the level of individual TCR clonotypes, the study measured memory CD4+ T cell crossreactivity between SARS-CoV-2 spike protein and common cold coronavirus spike proteins. The Adaptive Biotechnologies TCR-sequencing kit was used to sequence samples from a few pre-COVID donors and the naive versus memory experiments, whereas other data were Illumina-based. For other donors in the study, expansion assays were sequenced with a different, Illumina-based TCR-beta assay.

CD4+ T cells from unexposed donors were collected before the COVID-19 pandemic (2011-2018). Naive and memory CD4+ T cells were separated from cryopreserved PBMCs by first enriching for CD4 and then performing EasySep naive CD4+ T cell enrichment. Leukapheresis product for the unexposed donors was purchased commercially. Ficoll-Paque PLUS gradient centrifugation was used to isolate PBMCs from leukapheresis product or whole blood. PBMCs were either used fresh in the expansion assay or cryopreserved at -140 degrees C. The QIAamp Micro DNA Kit was used to extract genomic DNA from the CD4+ T cells. The CDR3, from cysteine to phenylalanine, totals 16 residues. Just the 48-base CDR3 DNA is kept, in frame starting at base 1. V ends up 0 bases short and J 1 base short, with an unmatched junction base count of 3. The germline V gene supplies CDR1 SGHRS and CDR2 YFSETQ. Deep-resolution immunoSEQ TCR-beta sequencing was performed on DNA from uncultured naive and memory CD4+ T cells. Per the authors' processing: During preprocessing, nonproductive sequences were discarded, as were any CDR3s that did not begin with C, did not end with F or W, or were shorter than 7 amino acids. Cultured and uncultured naive and memory CD4+ repertoires were searched for CDR3s previously identified as spike- and CEF-reactive. Pairwise Levenshtein distance, computed with the stringdist R package after three terminal residues were trimmed from each end, was used as the measure of CDR3 homology. Sourced from immuneACCESS, this table was stored by TCRdb with only in-frame sequences that have V and J called. A share of the clones is absent; for the studies checked, an unresolved V gene accounts for under half, and the remainder has no known explanation. The V and J calls and clone size are taken from that table; D and trimming were inferred from the DNA. This sample has approximately 70,000 clones in its table, and 90% to 95% of those were observed once. Approximately 0.25% of the sample belongs to the ten largest clones.

Of note for this clone: This clone's antigen is unknown. It has no much larger one-base neighbor in the sample; base qualities were not kept.

What the authors observed across the whole study: Compared with monoreactive clones, crossreactive clones had significantly weaker SARS-CoV-2-driven expansion, a result consistent with antigenic imprinting. Naive versus memory sequencing indicated that memory recall responses, rather than primary responses primed during culture, are detected by the assay. Around 65% of donors had memory CD4+ clonotypes that crossrecognized SARS-CoV-2 and at least one common cold coronavirus spike. Since the crossreactivity analysis centred on spike protein, crossreactivity against other viral proteins was not assessed. Pre-pandemic and post-infection samples were not both contributed by any donor, so tracing of the source of pre-existing responses was limited. Small numbers of patients and of tested TCRs limited the study.

Sequences were obtained from naive CD4+ T cells from PBMCs. The cell subset or site label, as the study defines it: naive CD4+ T cells isolated by negative enrichment. The sequence joins TRBV5-1 to TRBJ2-3; TRBD1 aligns with 9 central bases. The clonotype comes from a human donor in good health. The CDR3 has the sequence CASSLVGDRGTDTQYF. The DNA reads as follows: TGCGCCAGCAGCTTGGTCGGGGACAGGGGCACAGATACGCAGTATTTT.